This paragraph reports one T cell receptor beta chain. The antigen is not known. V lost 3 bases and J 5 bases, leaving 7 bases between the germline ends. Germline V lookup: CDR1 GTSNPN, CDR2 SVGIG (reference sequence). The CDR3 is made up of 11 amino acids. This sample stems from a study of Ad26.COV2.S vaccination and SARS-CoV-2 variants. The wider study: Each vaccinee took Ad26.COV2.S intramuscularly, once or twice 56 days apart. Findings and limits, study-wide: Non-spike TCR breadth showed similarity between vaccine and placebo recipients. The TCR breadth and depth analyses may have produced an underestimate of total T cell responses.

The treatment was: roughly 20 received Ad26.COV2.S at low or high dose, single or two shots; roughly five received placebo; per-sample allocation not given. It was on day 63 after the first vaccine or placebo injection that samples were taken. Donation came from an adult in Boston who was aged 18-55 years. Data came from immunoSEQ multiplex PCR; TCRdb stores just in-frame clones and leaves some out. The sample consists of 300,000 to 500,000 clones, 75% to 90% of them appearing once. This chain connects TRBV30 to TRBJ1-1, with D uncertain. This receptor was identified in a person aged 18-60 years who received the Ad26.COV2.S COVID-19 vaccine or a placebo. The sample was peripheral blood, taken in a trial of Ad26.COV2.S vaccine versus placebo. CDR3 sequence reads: CAWRTETEAFF. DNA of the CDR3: TGTGCCTGGAGGACGGAGACTGAAGCTTTCTTT.